What follows are 30 T cell receptor beta chains derived from one specimen sequenced in a study of CD8 T cells in ankylosing spondylitis. TCRdb ran MiXCR on the 5' RACE reads and lists one entry per CDR3 protein. The sample shows 36,000 or so distinct CDR3 sequences, 8% to 13% of them seen only once. The source material was synovial fluid, either unsorted or a sorted T cell fraction (not recorded which). The receptors derive from a male donor with ankylosing spondylitis.

V and J are TRBV3-1 and TRBJ1-5, with D unclear. CDR1 LGHDT and CDR2 YNNKEL come from the germline V gene (reference sequence). The germline V and J ends were trimmed by 1 base and 1 base, with 11 bases remaining between them. This CDR3 has 16 residues. CDR3 sequence: CASSQGLFRSNQPQHF. In nucleotides, the CDR3 is TGTGCCAGCAGCCAAGGGTTGTTCCGAAGCAATCAGCCCCAGCATTTT.

The chain carries TRBV7-8 and TRBJ2-5, with D perhaps TRBD1 or TRBD2 (5 bases each). V lost 8 bases and J 7 bases, leaving 14 bases between the germline ends. The CDR3 spans 12 residues. CDR1 is SGHVS and CDR2 is FQNEAQ in the germline V gene. CDR3 sequence reads: CASLGVGSTQYF. In DNA, the CDR3 is TGTGCCAGCCTGGGGGTCGGTTCGACCCAGTACTTC.

This clonotype was seen more than once but under ten times. The V call is TRBV6-5, the J call TRBJ2-5, with 7 nucleotides matching TRBD1. The germline V gene has CDR1 MNHEY and CDR2 SVGAGI. This CDR3 region has 15 residues. After removal of 4 bases from V and 1 base from J, the junction contained 6 bases not matched to a gene. CDR3 sequence (DNA): TGTGCCAGCAGTTCTAATGACAGGGTCCAAGAGACCCAGTACTTC. This codes for CASSSNDRVQETQYF.

A note on this clonotype: The limits of the CDR3 on the DNA are not certain, so only TCRdb's listed CDR3 is given. The chain recombines TRBV29-1 with TRBJ1-4. The CDR3 region is 15 residues in length, termini included. Germline V gene lookup returns CDR1 SQVTM and CDR2 ANQGSEA. CDR3 sequence: CSVVPDTTNEKLFFF.

In its sample, this clonotype was seen a few times. This chain uses TRBV9 with TRBJ2-2, with D hard to call. This CDR3 comprises 14 residues. Trimming shortened V by 1 base and J by 7 bases, and 11 bases separated the two germline ends. From germline, CDR1 is SGDLS and CDR2 YYNGEE. This CDR3 is CASSVSPDGGELFF. In DNA, the CDR3 is TGTGCCAGCAGCGTATCCCCAGACGGCGGGGAGCTGTTTTTT.

This clonotype was seen more than once but under ten times. The chain uses TRBV4-3 and TRBJ2-7, with 9 bases lining up with TRBD2. Germline V gene lookup returns CDR1 LGHNA and CDR2 YSLEER. This CDR3 contains 15 residues. V shed 3 bases and J 5 bases; nucleotides not matched to a gene: 8. This CDR3 is CASSQGGRATNEQYF. The CDR3 nucleotides read TGCGCCAGCAGCCAGGGCGGGAGGGCCACCAACGAGCAGTACTTC.

This clonotype has only a few counts. A much larger clone sits a single nucleotide away, making a read error possible. This chain connects TRBV4-3 to TRBJ2-3; TRBD1 agrees at 8 bases. Germline CDR1 LGHNA, CDR2 YSLEER. Trimming took 6 bases from V and 5 from J; bases not matched to a gene: 10. The CDR3 runs to 15 residues. The CDR3, as DNA: TGCGCCAGCAGACCAGGGGGCGCCGGCATAGATACGCAGTATTTT. Its translation: CASRPGGAGIDTQYF.

This chain connects TRBV28 to TRBJ2-7, with 11 bases identical to TRBD1. V shed 5 bases and J 4 bases; nucleotides not matched to a gene: 7. Germline values: CDR1 MDHEN, CDR2 SYDVKM. The CDR3 contains 15 residues. CDR3 in amino acids: CASSPRDRGYYEQYF. In DNA, the CDR3 is TGTGCCAGCAGTCCTCGGGACAGGGGGTATTACGAGCAGTACTTC.

This clonotype was picked up many times. The chain is built from TRBV25-1 and TRBJ2-3; D is perhaps TRBD1 (6 bases). The CDR3 has 13 amino acids. Germline loops: CDR1 MGHDK, CDR2 SYGVNS. Trimming took off 4 bases at V and 6 bases at J, with 11 bases between the two ends. The DNA for the CDR3 is TGTGCCAGCAGTGGATGGGGGCTCGATACGCAGTATTTT. This gives the protein CASSGWGLDTQYF.

The gene calls are TRBV5-4 and TRBJ1-1; TRBD1 agrees at 9 bases. The CDR3 totals 14 residues. Germline-derived CDR1 and CDR2 are SGHNT and YYREEE (reference sequence). V lost 4 bases, J lost 5 bases, and 6 bases stayed unmatched. The CDR3 nucleotides read TGTGCCAGCAGCATTACAGGGGGCGGGACTGAAGCTTTCTTT. Translating it yields CASSITGGGTEAFF.

This clonotype was seen a few times. The chain links TRBV7-2 to TRBJ1-3; tentative D call: TRBD1 (6 bases). The germline CDR1 and CDR2 sequences are SGHTA and FQGNSA. The CDR3 runs to 16 residues. V lost 1 base and J 2 bases, leaving 12 bases between the germline ends. CDR3 protein: CASSLVQGLAGNTIYF. The CDR3 DNA sequence: TGTGCCAGCAGCTTAGTACAGGGTCTGGCTGGAAACACCATATATTTT.

In this sample, this clonotype turned up a few times. DNA for the CDR3: TGTGCCAGCAGCTTAACTAGTGCAGAGACCCAGTACTTC. It translates to CASSLTSAETQYF. The rearrangement joins TRBV7-2 to TRBJ2-5, with D perhaps TRBD2 (5 bases). In germline, CDR1 is SGHTA, CDR2 FQGNSA. The V end was cut by 2 bases, the J end by 4 bases, with 8 bases between. The length of the CDR3 is 13 residues.

Many counts were recorded for this clonotype. The rearrangement links TRBV5-6 to TRBJ2-7; 13 bases line up with TRBD2. The CDR3 totals 17 residues. Germline V gives CDR1 SGHDT, CDR2 YYEEEE. With 2 bases clipped from V and 4 bases from J, the junction kept 9 bases outside the gene matches. The CDR3 loop reads CASSFGTSGTPGYEQYF. Here the CDR3 DNA reads TGTGCCAGCAGCTTCGGGACTAGCGGGACCCCTGGGTACGAGCAGTACTTC. Filled out from reference TRBV5-6 and TRBJ2-7, the complete variable domain reads DAGVTQSPTHLIKTRGQQVTLRCSPKSGHDTVSWYQQALGQGPQFIFQYYEEEERQRGNFPDRFSGHQFPNYSSELNVNALLLGDSALYLCASSFGTSGTPGYEQYFGPGTRLTVT.

This clonotype occurred a few times. This chain links TRBV4-2 with TRBJ2-1; 9 bases are a match to TRBD1. J lost 3 bases, V lost 4 bases, and 4 bases had no gene match. Germline CDR1 is LGHNA and CDR2 is YNFKEQ. This CDR3 spans 15 amino acids. CDR3 nucleotide sequence: TGTGCCAGCAGCCCCAACAGGGGGCGCTACAATGAGCAGTTCTTC. Translated: CASSPNRGRYNEQFF.

The chain employs TRBV12-3 or TRBV12-4 and TRBJ2-7; 9 positions agree with TRBD1. V gave up 3 bases and J gave up 6 bases; unmatched junction bases: 9. The CDR3 loop spans 15 amino acids. The CDR3 DNA follows: TGTGCCAGCAGTTTGGACAGGGGAGAAAGTGGCGAGCAGTACTTC. Residues: CASSLDRGESGEQYF.

V gene TRBV11-3 combines with J gene TRBJ2-1; 9 bases are a match to TRBD2. Germline lookup yields CDR1 SGHNT and CDR2 YENEEA. The CDR3 is made up of 12 amino acids. Losses at the gene ends were 1 base for V and 15 bases for J; bases not matched to a gene: 4. In DNA, the CDR3 is TGTGCCAGCAGCTTAGTGGCGGGAGGGTTGTTCTTC. Protein: CASSLVAGGLFF.

This clonotype was seen a few times. The rearrangement joins TRBV28 to TRBJ2-1; 8 nucleotides agree with TRBD2. From germline, CDR1 is MDHEN and CDR2 SYDVKM. The CDR3 spans 17 residues. Germline trimming cut 5 bases from V and 0 bases from J; bases unmatched to any gene: 9. CDR3 nucleotides: TGTGCCAGCAGTATTTCCGGGAGCGGGAGCTCCTACAATGAGCAGTTCTTC. Translating gives CASSISGSGSSYNEQFF.

The chain couples TRBV19 to TRBJ2-7; TRBD2 matches at 9 bases. This CDR3 comprises 14 residues. V lost 7 bases and J lost 7; bases outside the gene matches: 11. Germline CDR1 and CDR2: LNHDA and SQIVND (reference sequence). In DNA, the CDR3 is TGTGCCAGTACCGCAGGCAGCGGGGGGCCGGAGCAGTACTTC. Its protein is CASTAGSGGPEQYF.

This clonotype was seen ten or more times. This sequence joins TRBV20-1 and TRBJ2-7; 8 bases align to TRBD1. The ends lost 6 bases at V and 0 bases at J; junction bases unmatched: 10. The CDR3 consists of 15 residues. Germline CDR1 is DFQATT and CDR2 is SNEGSKA (reference sequence). The CDR3 sequence: CSAKPGGTLSYEQYF. The CDR3 nucleotides read TGCAGTGCGAAGCCAGGGGGCACCCTCTCCTACGAGCAGTACTTC.

This clonotype was counted many times. The rearrangement joins TRBV28 to TRBJ1-5; D is unclear. Trimming cost V 10 bases and J 0 bases, with 10 bases left between them. Germline-derived CDR1 and CDR2 are MDHEN and SYDVKM. This CDR3 is built from 13 residues. CDR3 DNA sequence: TGTGCCACCGTATCTAATAGCAATCAGCCCCAGCATTTT. It translates to CATVSNSNQPQHF.

This clonotype was observed many times. This chain links TRBV29-1 with TRBJ1-1; 7 bases line up with TRBD1. This CDR3 spans 13 amino acids. Per germline, CDR1 SQVTM and CDR2 ANQGSEA. Trimming cost V 7 bases and J 1 base; bases outside gene matches: 6. CDR3 sequence: CSEGTDPNTEAFF. DNA of the CDR3: TGCAGCGAGGGGACAGACCCGAACACTGAAGCTTTCTTT.

This clonotype was counted at least ten times. This chain connects TRBV7-9 to TRBJ2-4, with D unresolved. This CDR3 is 16 amino acids long. V lost 5 bases to trimming and J lost 3 bases, with 17 bases between them. Germline lookup yields CDR1 SEHNR and CDR2 FQNEAQ (reference sequence). This CDR3 reads CASSPATERDKNIQYF. The CDR3 DNA sequence: TGTGCCAGCAGCCCTGCAACGGAAAGGGACAAAAACATTCAGTACTTC.

This clonotype was found a few times. The chain links TRBV7-2 to TRBJ2-7; 7 bases align to TRBD2. Looked up from germline, CDR1 is SGHTA and CDR2 is FQGNSA. This CDR3 has 15 residues. V lost 5 bases to trimming and J lost 7 bases; unmatched junction nucleotides: 14. The CDR3 bases are TGTGCCAGCAGCCCCGCGGGGAGGGAGTTTGGTGAGCAGTACTTC. Its protein product is CASSPAGREFGEQYF.

This chain joins TRBV6-5 and TRBJ1-1, with a tentative D call TRBD1 (6 bases). The V gene lost 0 bases and the J gene lost 5 bases, with 16 bases spanning the gap. The CDR3 runs 16 residues. CDR1 is MNHEY, CDR2 SVGAGI, per germline. CDR3 DNA: TGTGCCAGCAGTTACTCGATAGTTCGGGGGCAGACTGAAGCTTTCTTT. Translating gives CASSYSIVRGQTEAFF.

The chain is built from TRBV5-5 and TRBJ1-5; D is possibly TRBD1 (6 bases). Trimming left V 4 bases short and J 0 bases short, with 20 bases between. The CDR3 totals 18 residues. Germline CDR1 is SGHKS and CDR2 is YYEKEE (reference sequence). As DNA, the CDR3 is TGTGCCAGCAGCCGGTGGGGGGACACCTCATATAGCAATCAGCCCCAGCATTTT. Translation gives CASSRWGDTSYSNQPQHF.

There are many counts of this clonotype. CDR3 region: CASSEWVGYNEQFF. DNA of the CDR3: TGTGCCAGCAGTGAGTGGGTGGGCTACAATGAGCAGTTCTTC. The chain employs TRBV2 and TRBJ2-1; no definite D call. Trimming shortened V by 3 bases and J by 3 bases, and 9 bases separated the two germline ends. This CDR3 has 14 amino acids. Germline assignment: CDR1 SNHLY and CDR2 FYNNEI.

The chain recombines TRBV7-2 with TRBJ2-1; 12 bases line up with TRBD2. Germline CDR1 SGHTA, CDR2 FQGNSA. CDR3 size: 15 residues. J was trimmed by 5 bases and V by 6 bases; bases with no gene match: 5. CDR3 in DNA: TGTGCCAGCAGGCCCACTAGCGGGAGGCACAATGAGCAGTTCTTC. Its translation: CASRPTSGRHNEQFF.

This clonotype was counted many times. V and J are TRBV5-1 and TRBJ2-1; 7 bases are shared with TRBD2. CDR3 size: 16 residues. Germline CDR1 and CDR2: SGHRS and YFSETQ. J was trimmed by 0 bases and V by 0 bases; bases with no gene match: 3. Here the CDR3 reads CASSLVPSGSYNEQFF. The CDR3 coding sequence is TGCGCCAGCAGCTTGGTGCCTAGCGGCTCCTACAATGAGCAGTTCTTC.

This clonotype was detected ten times or more. The chain combines TRBV7-8 with TRBJ2-5; perhaps D is TRBD1 or TRBD2 (6 bases each). Germline V lookup: CDR1 SGHVS, CDR2 FQNEAQ. Trimming stripped 1 base from V and 3 bases from J, with 12 bases between. The CDR3 loop spans 15 amino acids. CDR3 region: CASSLGWGAKETQYF. For the CDR3, the DNA is TGTGCCAGCAGCTTAGGTTGGGGGGCAAAAGAGACCCAGTACTTC.

On this clonotype itself: This may be a read error, as it is one base from a much larger clone. The rearrangement uses TRBV19 and TRBJ2-1; the D is unclear. Germline assignment: CDR1 LNHDA and CDR2 SQIVND (reference sequence). The CDR3 is 13 residues long. CDR3: CANSDRSTGEQFF. DNA for the CDR3: TGTGCCAATAGTGACCGATCGACGGGTGAGCAGTTCTTC.